This TCR beta chain was captured by sequencing in a study of shared clonotypes between healthy human individuals. On the study more broadly: The study used three CD4 naive, three CD4 memory, two CD8 naive and one CD8 memory plate per donor.

With 3 bases clipped from V and 0 bases from J, the junction kept 0 bases outside the gene matches. The CDR3 consists of 14 residues. Germline V gives CDR1 MNHEY, CDR2 SMNVEV (reference sequence). Concerning this clone: Other nucleotide sequences in the sample specify the same CDR3.

In the naive CD8 group, cells lacked CD45RO and were positively selected for CCR7, so terminally differentiated effector memory CD45RA+ cells were left out. Each donor was a Caucasian adult residing in Nashville, Tennessee. Clones were sequenced by immunoSEQ multiplex PCR, and TCRdb holds only the in-frame ones, with some missing. Among about 870,000 clones listed, 90% to 95% were seen once. The V call is TRBV27, the J call TRBJ2-3, with 7 bases that match TRBD1. The receptor was isolated from a man between 25 and 39 years old in good health. The sample comprised naive CD8+ T cells sorted from blood. CDR3 amino acids: CASSLDRSTDTQYF. The CDR3 DNA reads TGTGCCAGCAGTTTGGACAGGAGCACAGATACGCAGTATTTT.